The 5 T cell receptor beta chains below were found in one sample sequenced in a study of shared clonotypes between healthy human individuals. Some clones are missing from TCRdb's copy, which holds only in-frame ones; the method was immunoSEQ multiplex PCR. This table has over a million clones, around 74% appearing once. The source material was memory CD4+ T cells sorted from blood. Subset defined: CD45RA-negative fraction. The source is a man younger than 30 in good health.

The CDR3 sequence: CAWSFRGAHEQYF. The CDR3 nucleotides are TGTGCCTGGAGTTTTCGGGGGGCCCACGAGCAGTACTTC. This chain connects TRBV30 to TRBJ2-7, with a weak D call TRBD2 (7 bases). This CDR3 contains 13 residues. Germline CDR1 and CDR2: GTSNPN and SVGIG (reference sequence). V was trimmed by 2 bases and J by 5 bases, leaving 13 bases between them.

Notes on this clone: One base separates it from a far larger clone, so it is likely a read error. Other DNA variants within this sample encode the same CDR3. The chain is built from TRBV5-1 and TRBJ1-5, with 8 bases identical to TRBD1. Trimming removed 4 bases from V and 5 bases from J; junction bases left unmatched: 2. The CDR3 covers 13 residues. Germline CDR1 and CDR2: SGHRS and YFSETQ. The CDR3 spells CASSLDRDQPQHF. The CDR3 nucleotides are TGCGCCAGCAGCCTGGACAGGGATCAGCCCCAGCATTTT. The full variable domain, its missing parts supplied by reference TRBV5-1 and TRBJ1-5, is KAGVTQTPRYLIKTRGQQVTLSCSPISGHRSVSWYQQTPGQGLQFLFEYFSETQRNKGNFPGRFSGRQFSNSRSEMNVSTLELGDSALYLCASSLDRDQPQHFGDGTRLSIL.

The gene calls are TRBV28 and TRBJ2-3, with 8 bases fitting TRBD1. CDR3 size: 15 residues. Germline trimming cut 5 bases from V and 8 bases from J; bases unmatched to any gene: 12. Looked up from germline, CDR1 is MDHEN and CDR2 is SYDVKM. As DNA, the CDR3 is TGTGCCAGCAGTACAGGGGGTCTTAATTTTGGTACGCAGTATTTT. Translating gives CASSTGGLNFGTQYF.

There are many counts of this clone. The chain carries TRBV28 and TRBJ1-1; D is possibly TRBD1 (5 bases). Per the germline V gene, CDR1 is MDHEN and CDR2 is SYDVKM. Trimming shortened V by 7 bases and J by 1 base, and 7 bases separated the two germline ends. The CDR3 runs to 12 residues. In DNA, the CDR3 is TGTGCCAGCACCGGGGGGAACACTGAAGCTTTCTTT. It codes for CASTGGNTEAFF.

The genes are TRBV11-2 and TRBJ1-6; D is possibly TRBD1 (5 bases). This CDR3 has 16 residues. Germline-derived CDR1 and CDR2 are SGHAT and FQNNGV. Trimming stripped 4 bases from V and 5 bases from J, with 15 bases between. CDR3 sequence reads: CASSSPWLQDNSPLHF. The CDR3 DNA sequence: TGTGCCAGCAGCTCTCCCTGGCTACAGGATAATTCACCCCTCCACTTT.